This T cell receptor (beta chain) was sequenced in a study of human T cells and chemical hapten exposure. Whole-study findings and limits: With alopecia, donors may have immune responses unlike healthy people's.

TCRdb reprocessed the RACE reads with MiXCR, giving one entry per CDR3 protein. The data show 350,000 to 400,000 distinct CDR3 sequences, 5% to 6.5% seen once. This clonotype was detected ten times or more. The antigen remains undetermined. One end of the junction is discordant with germline, which a read error may explain. Time point denoted: pre-sensitization, week 0. The treatment: therapeutic diphenylcyclopropenone sensitization with weekly scalp DPC. The source of this sequence is a woman in her forties or fifties with alopecia areata. Some clones in this sample may be carry-over from other donors' samples. Source: whole blood, taken in connection with sensitization to the hapten diphenylcyclopropenone (DPC).

The CDR3 loop is CASRPPGGRGTDTQYF. In nucleotides, the CDR3 is TGTGCCAGCCGCCCTCCAGGGGGGCGAGGCACGGATACGCAGTATTTT. V and J are TRBV7-2 and TRBJ2-3; tentatively, D is TRBD1 (7 bases). The germline CDR1 and CDR2 sequences are SGHTA and FQGNSA. This CDR3 spans 16 amino acids.